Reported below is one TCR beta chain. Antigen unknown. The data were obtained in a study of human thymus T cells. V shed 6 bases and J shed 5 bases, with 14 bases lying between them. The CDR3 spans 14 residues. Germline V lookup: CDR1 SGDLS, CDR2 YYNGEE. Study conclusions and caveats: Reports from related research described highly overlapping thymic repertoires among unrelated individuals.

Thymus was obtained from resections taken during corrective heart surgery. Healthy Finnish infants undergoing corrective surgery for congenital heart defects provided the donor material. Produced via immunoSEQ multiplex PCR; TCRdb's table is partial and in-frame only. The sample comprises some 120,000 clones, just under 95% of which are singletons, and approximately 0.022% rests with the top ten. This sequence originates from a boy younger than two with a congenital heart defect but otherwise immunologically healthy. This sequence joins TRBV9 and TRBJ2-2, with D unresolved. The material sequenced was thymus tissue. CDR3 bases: TGTGCCAGCACCTCCGAGACTCAGACCGGGGAGCTGTTTTTT. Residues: CASTSETQTGELFF.